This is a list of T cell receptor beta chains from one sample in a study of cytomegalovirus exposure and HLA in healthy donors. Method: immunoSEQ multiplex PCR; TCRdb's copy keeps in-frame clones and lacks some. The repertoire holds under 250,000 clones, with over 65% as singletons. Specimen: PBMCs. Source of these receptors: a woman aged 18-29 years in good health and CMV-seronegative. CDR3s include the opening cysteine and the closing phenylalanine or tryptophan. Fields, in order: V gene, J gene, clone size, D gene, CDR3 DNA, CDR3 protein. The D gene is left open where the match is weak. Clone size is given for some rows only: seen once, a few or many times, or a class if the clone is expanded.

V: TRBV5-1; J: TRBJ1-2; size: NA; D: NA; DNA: TGCGCCAGCAGCTTGGACAACTATGGCTACACCTTC; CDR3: CASSLDNYGYTF
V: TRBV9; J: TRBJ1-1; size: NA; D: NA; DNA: TGTGCCAGCAGCGTAAGGCCTTTCTTT; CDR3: CASSVRPFF
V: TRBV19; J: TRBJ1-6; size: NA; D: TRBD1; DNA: TGTGCCAGTAGTATCGGGACAGCCAATTCACCCCTCCACTTT; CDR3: CASSIGTANSPLHF
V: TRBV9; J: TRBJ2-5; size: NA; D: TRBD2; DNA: TGTGCCAGCAGTCCCGGGGCTAGCGGGACTTTGGAGACCCAGTACTTC; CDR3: CASSPGASGTLETQYF
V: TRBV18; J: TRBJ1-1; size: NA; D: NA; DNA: TGTGCCAGCTCACCGCGGCGCAACCTACGGGGGACTGAAGCTTTCTTT; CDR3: CASSPRRNLRGTEAFF
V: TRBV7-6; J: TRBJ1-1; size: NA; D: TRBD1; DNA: TGTGCCAGCAGCACGAAATACAGGGGAGCTGGCACTGAAGCTTTCTTT; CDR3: CASSTKYRGAGTEAFF
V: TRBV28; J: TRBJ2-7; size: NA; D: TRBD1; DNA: TGTGCCAGCAGTTACCCACCAGTTGGGACAGAAAAGGGCCGGAACGAGCAGTACTTC; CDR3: CASSYPPVGTEKGRNEQYF
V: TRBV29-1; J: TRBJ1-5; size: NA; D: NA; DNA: TGCAGCGTTTCGACAGCGAATAGCAATCAGCCCCAGCATTTT; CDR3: CSVSTANSNQPQHF
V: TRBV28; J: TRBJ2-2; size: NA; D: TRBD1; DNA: TGTGCCAGCTTTCCGGGACAGAGGTCCACCGGGGAGCTGTTTTTT; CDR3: CASFPGQRSTGELFF
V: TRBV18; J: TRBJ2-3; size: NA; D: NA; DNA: TGTGCCAGCTCACCACCGGGAAAGGGGGGCTCGGATACGCAGTATTTT; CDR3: CASSPPGKGGSDTQYF
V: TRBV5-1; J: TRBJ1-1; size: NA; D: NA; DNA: TGCGCCAGCAGCTCAGGGCCAACAGGGGAAGCTTTCTTT; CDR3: CASSSGPTGEAFF
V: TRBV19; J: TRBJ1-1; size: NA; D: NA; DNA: TGTGCCAGTAGTGCCCACGACAGAAAGAACACTGAAGCTTTCTTT; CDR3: CASSAHDRKNTEAFF
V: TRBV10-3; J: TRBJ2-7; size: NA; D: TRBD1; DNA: TGTGCCATCAGTGAGATGGGGACAGGGGGCAGGTACGAGCAGTACTTC; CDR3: CAISEMGTGGRYEQYF
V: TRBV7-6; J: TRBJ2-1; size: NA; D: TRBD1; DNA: TGTGCCAGCAGCTTAGGACAGGGGGGCAATGAGCAGTTCTTC; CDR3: CASSLGQGGNEQFF
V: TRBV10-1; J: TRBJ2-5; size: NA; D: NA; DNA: TGCGCCAGCAGTGAGTTTCGTTCTCGGGGTCGAGAGACCCAGTACTTC; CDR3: CASSEFRSRGRETQYF
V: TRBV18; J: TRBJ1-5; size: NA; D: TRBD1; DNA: TGTGCCAGCTCGCGGACAGGGGTAAACAATCAGCCCCAGCATTTT; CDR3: CASSRTGVNNQPQHF
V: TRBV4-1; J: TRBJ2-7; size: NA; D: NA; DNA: TGCGCCAGCAGCCAAGAGGTCCAGCGTATCTACGAGCAGTACTTC; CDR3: CASSQEVQRIYEQYF
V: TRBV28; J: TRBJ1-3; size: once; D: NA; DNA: TGTGCCACCAGTGCTCCGGGACGGGGAAACACCATATATTTT; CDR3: CATSAPGRGNTIYF
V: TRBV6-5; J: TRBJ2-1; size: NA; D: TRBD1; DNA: TGTGCCAGCAGGACCGGGACAGGGGAGTACAATGAGCAGTTCTTC; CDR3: CASRTGTGEYNEQFF
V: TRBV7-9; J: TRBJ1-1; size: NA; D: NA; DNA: TGTGCCAGCAGCTGGGGGAGAGACACTGAAGCTTTCTTT; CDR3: CASSWGRDTEAFF
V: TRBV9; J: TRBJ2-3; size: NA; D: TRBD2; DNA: TGTGCCAGCAGCCCACGTAGCGGGAGTACAGATACGCAGTATTTT; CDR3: CASSPRSGSTDTQYF
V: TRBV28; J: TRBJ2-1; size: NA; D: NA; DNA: TGTGCCAGCAGAGTGGACGGGTTTTACAATGAGCAGTTCTTC; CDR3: CASRVDGFYNEQFF
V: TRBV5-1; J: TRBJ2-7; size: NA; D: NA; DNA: TGCGCCAGCAGCTTGAACATTGGAACAGGGCTCTCCTACGAGCAGTACTTC; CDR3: CASSLNIGTGLSYEQYF
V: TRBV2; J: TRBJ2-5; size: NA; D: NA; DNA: TGTGCCAGCAACAGGGAAGAGACCCAGTACTTC; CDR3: CASNREETQYF
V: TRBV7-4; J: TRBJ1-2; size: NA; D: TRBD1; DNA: TGTGCCCTGGGGGGGACAGTTGCTGGCTACACCTTC; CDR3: CALGGTVAGYTF
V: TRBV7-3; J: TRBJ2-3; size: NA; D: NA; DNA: TGTGCCAGCAGCTTGGACAGATCTAGCACAGATACGCAGTATTTT; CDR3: CASSLDRSSTDTQYF